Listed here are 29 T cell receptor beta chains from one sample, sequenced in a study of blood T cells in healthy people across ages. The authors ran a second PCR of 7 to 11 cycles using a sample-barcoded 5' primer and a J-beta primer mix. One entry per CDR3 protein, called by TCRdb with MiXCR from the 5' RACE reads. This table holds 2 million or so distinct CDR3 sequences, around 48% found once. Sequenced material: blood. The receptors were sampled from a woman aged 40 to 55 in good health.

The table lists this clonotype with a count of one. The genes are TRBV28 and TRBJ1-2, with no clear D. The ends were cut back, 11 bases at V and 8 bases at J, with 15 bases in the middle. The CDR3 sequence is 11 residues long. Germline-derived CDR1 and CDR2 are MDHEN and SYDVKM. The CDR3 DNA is TGTGCCGGGAGGGCAGCAGAAGGCTACACCTTC. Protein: CAGRAAEGYTF.

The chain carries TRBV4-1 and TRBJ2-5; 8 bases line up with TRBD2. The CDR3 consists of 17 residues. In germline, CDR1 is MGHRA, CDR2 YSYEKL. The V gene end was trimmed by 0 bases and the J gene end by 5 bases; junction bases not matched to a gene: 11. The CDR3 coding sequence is TGCGCCAGCAGCCAAGATCTTCCGGGGGGGGCAGGTGAGACCCAGTACTTC. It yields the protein CASSQDLPGGAGETQYF.

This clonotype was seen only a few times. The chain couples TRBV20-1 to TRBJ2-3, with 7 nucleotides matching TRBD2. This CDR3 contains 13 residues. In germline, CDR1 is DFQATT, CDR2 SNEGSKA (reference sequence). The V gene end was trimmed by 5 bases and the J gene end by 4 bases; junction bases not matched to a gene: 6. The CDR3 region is CSALGGVADTQYF. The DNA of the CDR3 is TGCAGTGCTTTGGGGGGGGTCGCAGATACGCAGTATTTT.

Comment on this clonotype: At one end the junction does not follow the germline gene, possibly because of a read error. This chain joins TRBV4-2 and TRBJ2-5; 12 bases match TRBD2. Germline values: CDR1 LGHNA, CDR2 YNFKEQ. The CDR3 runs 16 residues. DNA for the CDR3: TGTGCCAGAAGCCCTCCTCTAGCGGGGGGGCAAGAGACCCAGTACTTC. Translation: CARSPPLAGGQETQYF.

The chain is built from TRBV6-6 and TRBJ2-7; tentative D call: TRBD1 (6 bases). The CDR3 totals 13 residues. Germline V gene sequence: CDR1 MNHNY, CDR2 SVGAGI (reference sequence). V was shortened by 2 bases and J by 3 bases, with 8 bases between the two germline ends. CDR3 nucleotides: TGTGCCAGCAGTTACCCGGACAGCTACGAGCAGTACTTC. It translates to CASSYPDSYEQYF.

CDR3 nucleotide sequence: TGTGCCACCAGTGATGGAGGGGAGACCCAGTACTTC. Protein: CATSDGGETQYF. This chain uses TRBV24-1 with TRBJ2-5; the D gene is possibly TRBD2 (6 bases). V was trimmed by 3 bases and J by 5 bases, leaving 6 bases between them. This CDR3 is 12 amino acids long. CDR1 is KGHDR, CDR2 SFDVKD, per germline.

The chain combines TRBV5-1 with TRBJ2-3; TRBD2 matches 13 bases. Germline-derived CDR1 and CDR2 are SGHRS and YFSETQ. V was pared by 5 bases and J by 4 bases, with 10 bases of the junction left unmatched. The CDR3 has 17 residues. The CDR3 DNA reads TGCGCCAGCAGTCAATTGACTAGCGGGGGGTTCGCAGATACGCAGTATTTT. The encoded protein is CASSQLTSGGFADTQYF.

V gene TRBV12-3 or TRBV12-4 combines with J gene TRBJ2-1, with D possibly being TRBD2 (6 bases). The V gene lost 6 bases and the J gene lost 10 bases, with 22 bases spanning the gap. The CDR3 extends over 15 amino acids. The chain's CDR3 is CASRPRGTPIGEQFF. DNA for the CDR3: TGTGCCAGCAGACCCCGGGGGACCCCGATCGGGGAGCAGTTCTTC.

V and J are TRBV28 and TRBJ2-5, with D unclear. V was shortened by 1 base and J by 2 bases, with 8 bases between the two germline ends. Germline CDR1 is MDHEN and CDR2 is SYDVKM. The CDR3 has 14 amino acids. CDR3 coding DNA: TGTGCCAGCAGTTTATATCGCCTACAAGAGACCCAGTACTTC. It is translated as CASSLYRLQETQYF.

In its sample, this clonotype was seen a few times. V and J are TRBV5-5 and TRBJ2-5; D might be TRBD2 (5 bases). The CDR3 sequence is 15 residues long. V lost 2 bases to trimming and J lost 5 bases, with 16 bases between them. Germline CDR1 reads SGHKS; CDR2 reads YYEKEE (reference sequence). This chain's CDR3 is CASSFVLAEVETQYF. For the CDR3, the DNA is TGTGCCAGCAGCTTCGTCCTAGCTGAGGTTGAGACCCAGTACTTC.

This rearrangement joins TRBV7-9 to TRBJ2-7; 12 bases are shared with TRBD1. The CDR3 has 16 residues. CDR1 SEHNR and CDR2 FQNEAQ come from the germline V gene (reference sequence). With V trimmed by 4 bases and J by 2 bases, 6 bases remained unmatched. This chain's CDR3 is CASSSGQGATPYEQYF. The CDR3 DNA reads TGTGCCAGCAGCTCGGGACAGGGGGCGACGCCCTACGAGCAGTACTTC. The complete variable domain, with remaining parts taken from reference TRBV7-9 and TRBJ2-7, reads DTGVSQNPRHKITKRGQNVTFRCDPISEHNRLYWYRQTLGQGPEFLTYFQNEAQLEKSRLLSDRFSAERPKGSFSTLEIQRTEQGDSAMYLCASSSGQGATPYEQYFGPGTRLTVT.

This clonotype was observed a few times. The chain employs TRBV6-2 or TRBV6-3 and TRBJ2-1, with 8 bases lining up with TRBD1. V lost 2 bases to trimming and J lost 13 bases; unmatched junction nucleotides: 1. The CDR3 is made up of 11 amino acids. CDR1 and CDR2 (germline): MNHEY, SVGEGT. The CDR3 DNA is TGTGCCAGCAGTTACGGGACAGGCCAGTTCTTC. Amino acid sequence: CASSYGTGQFF.

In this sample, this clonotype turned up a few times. CDR3 sequence reads: CASTGHQSGTTYNEQFF. CDR3 sequence (DNA): TGTGCCAGCACAGGACACCAATCCGGGACGACCTACAATGAGCAGTTCTTC. The gene calls are TRBV6-2 or TRBV6-3 and TRBJ2-1, with D perhaps given as TRBD1 or TRBD2 (5 bases each). The V gene lost 7 bases and the J gene lost 2 bases, with 21 bases spanning the gap. The CDR3 extends over 17 amino acids. CDR1 and CDR2 (germline): MNHEY, SVGEGT.

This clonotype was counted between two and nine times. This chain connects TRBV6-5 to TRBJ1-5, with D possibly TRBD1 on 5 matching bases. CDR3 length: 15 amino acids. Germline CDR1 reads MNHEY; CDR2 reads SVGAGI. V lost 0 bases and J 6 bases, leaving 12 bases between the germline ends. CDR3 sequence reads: CASSYSGGGGQPQHF. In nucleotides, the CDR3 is TGTGCCAGCAGTTACTCCGGCGGGGGAGGTCAGCCCCAGCATTTT.

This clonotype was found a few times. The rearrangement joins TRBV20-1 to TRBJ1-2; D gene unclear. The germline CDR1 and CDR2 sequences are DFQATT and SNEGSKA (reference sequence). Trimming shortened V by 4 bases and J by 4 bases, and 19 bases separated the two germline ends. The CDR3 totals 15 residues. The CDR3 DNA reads TGCAGTGCTACACTGTCGACCCGTAGTAGCTATGGCTACACCTTC. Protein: CSATLSTRSSYGYTF.

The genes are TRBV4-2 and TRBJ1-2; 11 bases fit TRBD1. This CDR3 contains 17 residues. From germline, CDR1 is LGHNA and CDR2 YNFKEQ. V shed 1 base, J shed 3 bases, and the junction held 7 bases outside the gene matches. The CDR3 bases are TGTGCCAGCAGCCAAGTTTCGGGACAGGGGGATTACTATGGCTACACCTTC. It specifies CASSQVSGQGDYYGYTF.

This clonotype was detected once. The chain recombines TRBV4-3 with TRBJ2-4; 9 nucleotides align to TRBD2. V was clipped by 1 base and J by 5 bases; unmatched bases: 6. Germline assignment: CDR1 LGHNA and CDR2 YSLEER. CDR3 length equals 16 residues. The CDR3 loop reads CASSQAGGGVENIQYF. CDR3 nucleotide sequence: TGCGCCAGCAGCCAAGCGGGCGGGGGGGTGGAAAACATTCAGTACTTC.

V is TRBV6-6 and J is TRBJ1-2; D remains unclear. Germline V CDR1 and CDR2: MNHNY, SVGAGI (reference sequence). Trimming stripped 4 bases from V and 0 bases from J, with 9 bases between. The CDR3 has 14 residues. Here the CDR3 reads CASSFDGPNYGYTF. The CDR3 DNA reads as TGTGCCAGCAGTTTTGACGGACCTAACTATGGCTACACCTTC.

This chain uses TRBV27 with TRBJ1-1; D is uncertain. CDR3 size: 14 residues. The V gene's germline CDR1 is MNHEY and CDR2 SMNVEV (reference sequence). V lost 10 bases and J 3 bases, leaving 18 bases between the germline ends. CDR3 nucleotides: TGTGCCAACTCGTTGGGTTTAAAGGACACTGAAGCTTTCTTT. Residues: CANSLGLKDTEAFF.

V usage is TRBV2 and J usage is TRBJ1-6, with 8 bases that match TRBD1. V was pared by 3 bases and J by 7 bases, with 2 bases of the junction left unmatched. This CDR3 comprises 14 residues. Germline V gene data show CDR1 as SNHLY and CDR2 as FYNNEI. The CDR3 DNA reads TGTGCCAGCAGTGACTACAGGGGGAATTCACCCCTCCACTTT. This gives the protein CASSDYRGNSPLHF.

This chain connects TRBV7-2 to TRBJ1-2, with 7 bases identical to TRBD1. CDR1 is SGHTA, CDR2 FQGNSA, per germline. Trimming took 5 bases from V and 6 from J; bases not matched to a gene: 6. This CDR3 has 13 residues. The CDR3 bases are TGTGCCAGCAGCCCTGCCACAGGGGATGGCTACACCTTC. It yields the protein CASSPATGDGYTF.

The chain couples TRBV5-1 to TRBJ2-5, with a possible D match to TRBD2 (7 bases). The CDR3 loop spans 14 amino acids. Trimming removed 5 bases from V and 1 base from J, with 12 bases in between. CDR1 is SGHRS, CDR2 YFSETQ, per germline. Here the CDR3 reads CASSRGATQETQYF. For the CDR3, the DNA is TGCGCCAGCAGTCGGGGGGCCACCCAAGAGACCCAGTACTTC.

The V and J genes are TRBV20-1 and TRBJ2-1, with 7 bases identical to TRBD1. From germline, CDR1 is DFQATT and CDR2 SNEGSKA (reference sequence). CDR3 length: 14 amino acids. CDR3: CIPVQGQSQETQFF. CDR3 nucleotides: TGCATCCCGGTCCAGGGACAGAGCCAAGAGACCCAGTTCTTC.

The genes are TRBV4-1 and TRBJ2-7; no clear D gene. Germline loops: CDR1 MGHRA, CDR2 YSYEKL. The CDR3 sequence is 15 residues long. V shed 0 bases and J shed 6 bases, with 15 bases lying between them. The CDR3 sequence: CASSQDGSVSVEQYF. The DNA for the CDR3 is TGCGCCAGCAGCCAAGATGGTAGTGTTTCCGTCGAGCAGTACTTC.

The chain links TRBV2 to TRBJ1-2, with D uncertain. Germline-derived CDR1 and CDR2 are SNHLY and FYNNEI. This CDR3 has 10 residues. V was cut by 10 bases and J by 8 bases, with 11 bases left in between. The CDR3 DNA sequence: TGTGCCACCCGGACTGTAGGCTACACCTTC. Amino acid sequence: CATRTVGYTF.

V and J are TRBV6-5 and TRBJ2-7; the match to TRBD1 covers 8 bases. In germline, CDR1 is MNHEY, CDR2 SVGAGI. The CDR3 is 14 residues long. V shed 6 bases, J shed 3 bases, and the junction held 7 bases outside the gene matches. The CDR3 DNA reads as TGTGCCAGCAGACCGACAGGGGAGATCTACGAGCAGTACTTC. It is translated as CASRPTGEIYEQYF.

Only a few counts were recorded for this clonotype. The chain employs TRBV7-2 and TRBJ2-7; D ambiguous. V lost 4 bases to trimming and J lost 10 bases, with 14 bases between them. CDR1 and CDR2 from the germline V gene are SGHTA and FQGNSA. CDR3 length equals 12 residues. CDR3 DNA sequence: TGTGCCAGCAGCTCTCCCCCCCTAGTCCAGTACTTC. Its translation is CASSSPPLVQYF.

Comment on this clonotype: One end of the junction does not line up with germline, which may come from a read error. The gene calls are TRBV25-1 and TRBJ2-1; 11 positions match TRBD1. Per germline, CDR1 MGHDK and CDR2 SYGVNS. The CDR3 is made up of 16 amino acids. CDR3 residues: CASSERTGGSYKEQFF. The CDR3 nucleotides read TGTGCCAGCAGTGAAAGGACAGGGGGCTCCTACAAGGAGCAGTTCTTC.

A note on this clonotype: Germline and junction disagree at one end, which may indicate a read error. CDR3 in DNA: TGTGCCGGCAGCTCGGCACTAGGAGCCTACAATGAGCAGTTCTTC. It yields the protein CAGSSALGAYNEQFF. The chain links TRBV7-9 to TRBJ2-1; D possibly corresponds to TRBD2 (5 bases). Looked up from germline, CDR1 is SEHNR and CDR2 is FQNEAQ (reference sequence). CDR3 length equals 15 residues.